What follows is one TCR beta chain and its context. Its antigen is still unknown. The entry originates in a study of shared clonotypes between healthy human individuals. Whole-study findings and limits: Although depth was large, rarefaction showed that sequencing of the sorted subsets was incomplete.

The V and J ends lost 5 bases and 6 bases, in that order; junction bases with no gene match: 7. CDR1 and CDR2 (germline): SGHNT, YYREEE (reference sequence). The CDR3 consists of 14 residues. Profiled with immunoSEQ multiplex PCR; TCRdb holds only in-frame clones, not every one. The sample consists of 550,000 to 800,000 clones, around 67% of them appearing once. The clonotype originates from a woman aged 25 to 39 in good health. The sample taken for sequencing was memory CD4+ T cells sorted from blood. Specified subset: CD45RA-negative fraction. The rearrangement joins TRBV5-4 to TRBJ2-3; 9 bases match TRBD2. The CDR3 nucleotides are TGTGCCAGCAGTTCGCGGGAGGGCGGGGATACGCAGTATTTT. Amino acid sequence: CASSSREGGDTQYF. The variable domain in full, with the rest retrieved from reference TRBV5-4 and TRBJ2-3, is ETGVTQSPTHLIKTRGQQVTLRCSSQSGHNTVSWYQQALGQGPQFIFQYYREEENGRGNFPPRFSGLQFPNYSSELNVNALELDDSALYLCASSSREGGDTQYFGPGTRLTVL.